This T cell receptor (beta chain) was documented in a study of CXCR3-negative and CXCR3-positive naive CD8 T cells (dated by TCRdb to about 2019). As for the study more broadly: In total, about 150 million TRB reads were obtained, corresponding to roughly 1.5 +/- 0.3 million reads per library. Diversity and physicochemical repertoire analyses covered over 10 donors pooled from two independent experiments. Naive subsets from about five donors and memory cells from 3 donors were included in the TRBV-TRBJ cluster analysis.

Comment on this clonotype: Its antigen has not been determined.

Results and caveats for the whole study, not just this receptor: Compared with CXCR3-negative naive cells, CXCR3-positive naive cells had TRB CDR3s with higher hydrophobicity (lower Kidera factor 4), lower energy, and higher strength and volume indices. Freshly isolated PBMCs were used for most assays because CXCR3 expression partially decreased after cryopreservation. Because surface CD5, which is linked to self-reactivity in mice, was comparable between the naive subsets, TCR interaction strength was also inferred from TRB CDR3 physicochemical properties. Both naive subsets had comparably high repertoire diversity, while memory CD8+ T cells had much lower repertoire diversity. Naive CXCR3-negative and CXCR3-positive cells from the same donor showed similar TRBV-TRBJ usage, whereas memory cells showed distinct patterns.

Sequencing instrument: NextSeq 550. The Human TCR Profiling Kit (MiLaboratory) was used to make UMI-labeled 5' RACE TRB cDNA libraries. The full amount of extracted RNA was used for cDNA synthesis, and the full amount of resulting cDNA was used for PCR amplification. Libraries were prepared in parallel with an identical number of PCR cycles. As for the original processing: MIGEC and MiXCR extracted about 54,000 +/- 9,700 unique UMI-labeled TRB cDNA molecules per library, requiring at least two reads per UMI. Each library averaged approximately 40,000 +/- 10,000 functional in-frame TRB CDR3 nucleotide clonotypes without stop codons. After downsampling to 5000 UMI-labeled TRB molecules per sample, diversity metrics, including normalized Shannon-Wiener and Chao1, were computed in VDJtools. VDJtools computed clonotype-size-weighted physicochemical properties of the central five CDR3 residues: interaction energy, strength, volume and Kidera factor 4. TCRdb reprocessed the reads and provides one entry for every CDR3 protein sequence; no DNA is given. The V and J calls come from TCRdb's annotation, not from the publication. The sample's clone listing holds about 120,000 distinct CDR3 sequences. About 0.48% of the sample belongs to the ten largest clones.

The CDR3 goes from the cysteine to the phenylalanine over 14 residues. No coding sequence is recorded. For each CD8+ T cell subset, flow sorting was done in triplicate, and about 300,000 cells per subset went directly into RLT lysis buffer. To keep memory contaminants out, a stringent definition of naive CD8+ T cells was applied: CD45RO-CCR7+CD27+CD95-. Standard density gradient centrifugation was used to isolate peripheral blood mononuclear cells from buffy coats. Naive CXCR3-negative and CXCR3-positive CD8+ T cells were flow-sorted using a FACSAria III. An RNeasy Mini Kit was used to extract total RNA from the sorted cells.

The sequenced sample consisted of naive CXCR3- CD8+ T cells from blood. The cell subset or site label, as the study defines it: CD45RO-CCR7+CD27+CD95- naive CD8+ T cells lacking CXCR3 (TNR3-). Recombination joined TRBV12-3 or TRBV12-4 with TRBJ1-5; the TRBD1 assignment by TCRdb is unverifiable without DNA. This TCR was sampled from a human donor in good health. Some clones in this sample may be carry-over from other donors' samples. The CDR3 amino acid sequence is: CASSFDRRNQPQHF.